Detailed here is one T cell receptor (beta chain). The antigen is not known. Unexposed donor CD4+ T cells date from 2011-2018, before the COVID-19 pandemic. After 10 to 11 days of culture, CD4+ T cells were isolated. This CDR3 contains 14 residues. V lost 10 bases to trimming and J lost 7 bases; unmatched junction nucleotides: 8. Germline V lookup: CDR1 MNHEY, CDR2 SVGAGI. This table comes from immunoSEQ multiplex PCR, and its TCRdb copy is limited to in-frame clones, with some not included. The sample lists some 29,000 clones, less than 85% occurring once. These data are taken from a study of CD4 T cells in relation to SARS-CoV-2 and coronaviruses. Turning to the study itself: ViraFEST: approximately nine-day antigen culture of PBMCs, then TCR beta CDR3 sequencing.

Sequencing was carried out using CD4+ T cells from PBMCs, cultured in vitro. V gene TRBV6-5 combines with J gene TRBJ1-6; 9 nucleotides match TRBD1. The origin of this receptor is a human donor in good health. CDR3 sequence: CATETGGLNSPLHF. CDR3 bases: TGTGCCACCGAGACAGGGGGGTTAAATTCACCCCTCCACTTT.